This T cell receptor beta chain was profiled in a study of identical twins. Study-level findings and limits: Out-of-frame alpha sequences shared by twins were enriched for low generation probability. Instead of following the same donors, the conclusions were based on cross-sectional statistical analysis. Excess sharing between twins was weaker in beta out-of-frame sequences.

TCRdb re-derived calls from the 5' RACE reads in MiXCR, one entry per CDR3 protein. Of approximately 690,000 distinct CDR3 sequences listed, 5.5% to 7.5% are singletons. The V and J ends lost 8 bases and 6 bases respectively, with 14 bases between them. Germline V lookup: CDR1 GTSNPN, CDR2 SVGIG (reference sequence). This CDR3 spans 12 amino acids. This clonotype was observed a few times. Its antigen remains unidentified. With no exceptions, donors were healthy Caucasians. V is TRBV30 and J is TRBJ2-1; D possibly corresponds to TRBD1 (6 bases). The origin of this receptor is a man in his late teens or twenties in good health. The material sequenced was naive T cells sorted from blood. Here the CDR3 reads CAGRTAINEQFF. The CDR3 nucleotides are TGTGCCGGACGGACAGCCATCAATGAGCAGTTCTTC.